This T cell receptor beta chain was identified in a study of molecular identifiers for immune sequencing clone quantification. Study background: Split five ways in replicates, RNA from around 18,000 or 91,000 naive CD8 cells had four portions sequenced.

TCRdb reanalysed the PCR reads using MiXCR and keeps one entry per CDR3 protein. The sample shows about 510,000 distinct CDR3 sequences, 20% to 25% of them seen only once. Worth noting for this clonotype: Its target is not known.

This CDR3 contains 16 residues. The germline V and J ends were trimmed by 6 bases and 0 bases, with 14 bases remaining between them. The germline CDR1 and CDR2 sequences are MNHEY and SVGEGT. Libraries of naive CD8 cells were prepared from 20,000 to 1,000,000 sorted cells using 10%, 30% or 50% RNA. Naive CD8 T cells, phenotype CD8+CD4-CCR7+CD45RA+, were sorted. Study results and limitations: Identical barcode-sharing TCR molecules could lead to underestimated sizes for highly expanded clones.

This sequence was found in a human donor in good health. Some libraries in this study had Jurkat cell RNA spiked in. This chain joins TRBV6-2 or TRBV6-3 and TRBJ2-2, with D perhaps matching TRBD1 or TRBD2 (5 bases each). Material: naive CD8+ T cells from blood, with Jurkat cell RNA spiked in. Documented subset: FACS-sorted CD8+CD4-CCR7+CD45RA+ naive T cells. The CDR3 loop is CASSHGDPTNTGELFF. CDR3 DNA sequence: TGTGCCAGCAGCCACGGGGACCCAACGAACACCGGGGAGCTGTTTTTT.